This T cell receptor (beta chain) comes out of a study of blood T cell repertoires in COVID-19. For the study at large: Sample material is recorded as cDNA or gDNA derived from T cells, B-cell-depleted T cells, or PBMCs.

Assay: immunoSEQ multiplex PCR; the TCRdb copy retains only in-frame clones and omits some. There are around 700,000 clones in the sample; about nine tenths occur only once, and about 0.24% lies in the top ten. Germline CDR1 and CDR2: SEHNR and FQNEAQ (reference sequence). The junction had 8 bases not matched to a gene; V was cut back by 5 bases and J by 6 bases. The CDR3 sequence is 16 residues long. The sequencing sample was made of peripheral blood. The TCR was taken from a woman under 30 with acute or convalescent COVID-19. The chain links TRBV7-9 to TRBJ2-1; 12 nucleotides agree with TRBD2. CDR3 sequence (DNA): TGTGCCAGCAGCCGGGCTAGCGGGGGGGCCGTCAATGAGCAGTTCTTC. Its protein is CASSRASGGAVNEQFF.